The 13 T cell receptor beta chains below all came from one sample that was sequenced in a study of T cell responses to AZD1222 COVID-19 vaccine. Produced via immunoSEQ multiplex PCR; TCRdb's table is partial and in-frame only. The table lists about 89,000 clones, over 75% of them singletons. The specimen was peripheral blood, collected 28 days after the second AZD1222 dose. The receptors were sampled from an adult who received the AZD1222 COVID-19 vaccine.

Notes on this clone: Other DNA variants within this sample encode the same CDR3. The V and J genes are TRBV6-4 and TRBJ2-3, with 8 bases lining up with TRBD2. Trimming took 0 bases from V and 2 from J; bases not matched to a gene: 1. Germline CDR1 is MRHNA and CDR2 is SNTAGT. CDR3 length: 15 amino acids. In DNA form, the CDR3 reads TGTGCCAGCAGTGACTCCGGGGGGGCCACAGATACGCAGTATTTT. Amino acid sequence: CASSDSGGATDTQYF.

This CDR3 reads CASSPRDGSSSYEQYF. As DNA, the CDR3 is TGTGCCAGCTCACCGAGAGACGGTTCGAGCTCCTACGAGCAGTACTTC. The chain combines TRBV18 with TRBJ2-7; D unclear. Trimming removed 3 bases at V and 0 bases at J, with 15 bases between. The CDR3 is 16 residues long. Germline V lookup: CDR1 KGHSH, CDR2 LQKENI.

The chain has TRBV11-2 and TRBJ1-2, with D perhaps TRBD1 (5 bases). Germline CDR1 is SGHAT and CDR2 is FQNNGV. Trimming stripped 11 bases from V and 4 bases from J, with 14 bases between. The CDR3 runs to 12 residues. The DNA of the CDR3 is TGTGCCGAGTGGGGGTCGACCTATGGCTACACCTTC. It is translated as CAEWGSTYGYTF. The full variable domain, with the rest looked up from reference TRBV11-2 and TRBJ1-2, is EAGVAQSPRYKIIEKRQSVAFWCNPISGHATLYWYQQILGQGPKLLIQFQNNGVVDDSQLPKDRFSAERLKGVDSTLKIQPAKLEDSAVYLCAEWGSTYGYTFGSGTRLTVV.

The rearrangement uses TRBV12-3 or TRBV12-4 and TRBJ1-6; D is unclear. This CDR3 has 13 residues. Deletions cut 5 bases from V and 10 bases from J, with 12 bases between. The CDR3 loop is CASSLEPRSPLHF. The CDR3, as DNA: TGTGCCAGCAGTCTTGAGCCGAGGTCACCCCTCCACTTT.

The chain recombines TRBV7-9 with TRBJ2-1; TRBD2 agrees at 7 bases. Germline V gene sequence: CDR1 SEHNR, CDR2 FQNEAQ (reference sequence). V shed 3 bases and J 4 bases; nucleotides not matched to a gene: 12. This CDR3 region has 17 residues. CDR3 sequence: CASSFSTGGFVYNEQFF. The CDR3 DNA reads TGTGCCAGCAGCTTTTCCACGGGGGGATTTGTTTACAATGAGCAGTTCTTC.

V and J are TRBV7-2 and TRBJ1-1; D ambiguous. Germline V lookup: CDR1 SGHTA, CDR2 FQGNSA. The CDR3 loop spans 15 amino acids. Trimming took 1 base from V and 4 from J, leaving 13 bases between them. The CDR3: CASSLGGFMGTEAFF. CDR3 DNA sequence: TGTGCCAGCAGCTTAGGTGGGTTTATGGGCACTGAAGCTTTCTTT.

This clone occurred once. CDR3 in amino acids: CASSPDRRGEQYF. Here the CDR3 DNA reads TGTGCCAGCAGCCCGGACAGAAGGGGGGAGCAGTACTTC. The chain recombines TRBV12-3 or TRBV12-4 with TRBJ2-7; possibly TRBD1 for D (6 bases). The CDR3 totals 13 residues. V gave up 6 bases and J gave up 7 bases, with 16 bases separating them.

The chain employs TRBV4-2 and TRBJ2-7, with 8 bases aligning to TRBD2. CDR3 size: 15 residues. CDR1 and CDR2 from the germline V gene are LGHNA and YNFKEQ. The trim removed 4 bases at V and 6 bases at J, leaving 11 bases unmatched. The CDR3 sequence is CASSLSGGIYREQYF. In nucleotides, the CDR3 is TGTGCCAGCAGCCTGAGCGGGGGTATTTATCGCGAGCAGTACTTC.

The chain carries TRBV3-1 (or the pseudogene TRBV3-2) and TRBJ1-6; the D is unclear. Germline V gene lookup returns CDR1 LGHDT and CDR2 YNNKEL (reference sequence). V was shortened by 4 bases and J by 7 bases, with 5 bases between the two germline ends. The CDR3 has 12 residues. The CDR3 loop reads CASSLSNSPLHF. The CDR3 bases are TGTGCCAGCAGCCTTAGCAATTCACCCCTCCACTTT.

V usage is TRBV3-1 (or the pseudogene TRBV3-2) and J usage is TRBJ1-2; no reliable D call. Germline values: CDR1 LGHDT, CDR2 YNNKEL (reference sequence). CDR3 length: 14 residues. The V end lost 1 base, the J end lost 6 bases, and 12 bases lay between the germline ends. CDR3 in amino acids: CASSQVSGNNGYTF. DNA for the CDR3: TGTGCCAGCAGCCAAGTGTCGGGGAATAATGGCTACACCTTC.

V and J are TRBV7-9 and TRBJ1-4; no firm D call. CDR1 and CDR2 (germline): SEHNR, FQNEAQ (reference sequence). The CDR3 length is 15 residues. V lost 1 base, J lost 0 bases, and 6 bases lay in between. The CDR3 loop is CASSLGGTTNEKLFF. CDR3 nucleotides: TGTGCCAGCAGCTTAGGTGGGACAACTAATGAAAAACTGTTTTTT.

The J gene is TRBJ1-5, the V gene TRBV5-4; possible D gene TRBD1, 6 bases. The CDR3 totals 14 residues. V shed 2 bases and J shed 0 bases, with 6 bases lying between them. Germline CDR1 and CDR2: SGHNT and YYREEE (reference sequence). The CDR3 nucleotides are TGTGCCAGCAGCTTAGGGGGTAGCAATCAGCCCCAGCATTTT. It is translated as CASSLGGSNQPQHF.

The gene calls are TRBV5-1 and TRBJ2-7, with 10 bases matching TRBD1. The CDR3 is made up of 16 amino acids. J was trimmed by 12 bases and V by 5 bases; bases with no gene match: 20. Germline CDR1 and CDR2: SGHRS and YFSETQ. The CDR3 nucleotides are TGCGCCAGCAGTCGCACACCGGGACAGGGGACGACGGTTCCGTACTTC. It encodes CASSRTPGQGTTVPYF.